This passage covers 12 T cell receptor beta chains from one sample sequenced in a study of T cell repertoires in cytomegalovirus infection. Each CDR3 protein is one row after TCRdb ran MiXCR on the reads. This sample has around 530,000 distinct CDR3 sequences; around a quarter occur once, and the top ten carry around 13%. The specimen was PBMCs. The receptors were gathered from a human donor in good health (CMV status not recorded). Some clones in this sample may be carry-over from other donors' samples.

V is TRBV7-2 and J is TRBJ2-1, with D uncertain. This CDR3 has 12 residues. Germline-derived CDR1 and CDR2 are SGHTA and FQGNSA. The V gene lost 2 bases and the J gene lost 12 bases, with 11 bases spanning the gap. The DNA for the CDR3 is TGTGCCAGCAGCTTATTGGGTCTTCCGCAGTTCTTC. Translating it yields CASSLLGLPQFF.

This sequence joins TRBV27 and TRBJ2-1; 7 bases agree with TRBD1. CDR1 MNHEY and CDR2 SMNVEV come from the germline V gene (reference sequence). The CDR3 contains 14 residues. Trimming cost V 4 bases and J 4 bases; bases outside gene matches: 4. Here the CDR3 DNA reads TGTGCCAGCAGTTCGGGACAGAGATACAATGAGCAGTTCTTC. It specifies CASSSGQRYNEQFF.

This clonotype was counted a few times. The chain combines TRBV13 with TRBJ2-7; D remains ambiguous. Germline assignment: CDR1 PRHDT and CDR2 FYEKMQ (reference sequence). This CDR3 comprises 12 residues. With 6 bases removed from V and 7 bases from J, the gap between germline ends came to 13 bases. The CDR3 region is CASRKDGPEQYF. The CDR3 DNA reads TGTGCCAGCAGAAAGGACGGCCCGGAGCAGTACTTC.

This clonotype came up many times. The chain links TRBV7-8 to TRBJ1-5; D remains ambiguous. Germline CDR1 reads SGHVS; CDR2 reads FQNEAQ. The germline V and J ends were trimmed by 4 bases and 9 bases, with 13 bases remaining between them. This CDR3 comprises 13 residues. CDR3: CASSSLGGWPQHF. The CDR3 DNA reads TGTGCCAGCAGCTCACTCGGTGGGTGGCCCCAGCATTTT.

There are a few counts of this clonotype. J is TRBJ2-5 and V is TRBV7-2; 12 bases align to TRBD2. V dropped 4 bases and J dropped 5; count of bases not matched to a gene: 8. Germline V gene sequence: CDR1 SGHTA, CDR2 FQGNSA. The CDR3 spans 16 residues. The DNA of the CDR3 is TGTGCCAGCAGCTCGCTAGCGGGAGGGCCGGGGGAGACCCAGTACTTC. It codes for CASSSLAGGPGETQYF.

This clonotype was seen more than once but under ten times. The chain uses TRBV27 and TRBJ1-2; no clear D gene. V lost 3 bases, J lost 0 bases, and 8 bases lay in between. This CDR3 has 14 amino acids. The germline V gene encodes CDR1 MNHEY and CDR2 SMNVEV (reference sequence). The CDR3 coding sequence is TGTGCCAGCAGTTTTCTGGCAACTAACTATGGCTACACCTTC. It encodes CASSFLATNYGYTF.

The chain combines TRBV7-2 with TRBJ2-5, with TRBD1 as a possible D gene (5 bases). Trimming removed 7 bases at V and 5 bases at J, with 20 bases between. The CDR3 loop spans 15 amino acids. Germline V gives CDR1 SGHTA, CDR2 FQGNSA. For the CDR3, the DNA is TGTGCCAGCACGATAAAGACAGTGGAGAGGGAGACCCAGTACTTC. Amino acids: CASTIKTVERETQYF.

V is TRBV28 and J is TRBJ2-5; either TRBD1 or TRBD2 may supply D (5 bases each). The CDR3 loop spans 17 amino acids. CDR1 and CDR2 (germline): MDHEN, SYDVKM. V was cut by 2 bases and J by 4 bases, with 20 bases left in between. The CDR3 bases are TGTGCCAGCAGTTTAGTTCCCCCCCCCGGGGACCTAGAGACCCAGTACTTC. Translated, it gives CASSLVPPPGDLETQYF.

Many counts were recorded for this clonotype. The chain combines TRBV7-2 with TRBJ2-3; TRBD1 is a possible D gene (6 bases). Trimming removed 3 bases at V and 4 bases at J, with 11 bases between. CDR1 is SGHTA and CDR2 is FQGNSA in the germline V gene. This CDR3 is built from 14 residues. CDR3 coding DNA: TGTGCCAGCAGCTTTAACAGGGTAGCAGATACGCAGTATTTT. The encoded protein is CASSFNRVADTQYF.

This clonotype has only one observation. The chain combines TRBV7-9 with TRBJ2-1, with D possibly being TRBD1 or TRBD2 (5 bases each). Germline V gene lookup returns CDR1 SEHNR and CDR2 FQNEAQ (reference sequence). The V and J ends lost 3 bases and 12 bases respectively, with 15 bases between them. The CDR3 length is 13 residues. The CDR3 protein is CASSFPGTSWQFF. The CDR3 DNA follows: TGTGCCAGCAGCTTCCCAGGGACCTCCTGGCAGTTCTTC.

The J gene is TRBJ1-4, the V gene TRBV11-2, with D unclear. The V end lost 1 base, the J end lost 4 bases, and 10 bases lay between the germline ends. CDR3 size: 15 residues. Per the germline V gene, CDR1 is SGHAT and CDR2 is FQNNGV. The CDR3 DNA follows: TGTGCCAGCAGCTTAGCCCCCAGAGTTAATGAAAAACTGTTTTTT. Translation gives CASSLAPRVNEKLFF.

Only a few counts were recorded for this clonotype. The chain joins TRBV28 to TRBJ2-7, with D possibly being TRBD2 (5 bases). The V end lost 1 base, the J end lost 4 bases, and 14 bases lay between the germline ends. From germline, CDR1 is MDHEN and CDR2 SYDVKM. The CDR3 has 15 residues. This CDR3 reads CASSLSPKLGYEQYF. In DNA form, the CDR3 reads TGTGCCAGCAGTTTATCCCCCAAACTAGGTTACGAGCAGTACTTC.